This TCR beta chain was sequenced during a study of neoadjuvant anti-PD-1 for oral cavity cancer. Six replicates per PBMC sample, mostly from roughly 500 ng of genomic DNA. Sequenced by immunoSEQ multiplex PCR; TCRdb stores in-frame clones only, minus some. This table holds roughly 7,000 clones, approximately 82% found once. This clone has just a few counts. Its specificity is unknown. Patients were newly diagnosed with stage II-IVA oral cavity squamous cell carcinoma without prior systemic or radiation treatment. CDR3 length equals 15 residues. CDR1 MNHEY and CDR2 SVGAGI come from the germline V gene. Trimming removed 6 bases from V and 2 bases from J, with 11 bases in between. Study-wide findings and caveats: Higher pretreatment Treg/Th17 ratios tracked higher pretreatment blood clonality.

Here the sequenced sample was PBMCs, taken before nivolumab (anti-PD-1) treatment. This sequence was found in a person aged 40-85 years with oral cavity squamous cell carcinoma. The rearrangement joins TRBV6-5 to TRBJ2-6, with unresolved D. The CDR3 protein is CASSYYRAGANVLTF. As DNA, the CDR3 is TGTGCCAGCAGCTATTACAGAGCTGGGGCCAACGTCCTGACTTTC.